A single sample is the source of the 2 T cell receptor beta chains below, sequenced in a study of blood T cell repertoires in COVID-19 (TCRdb year 2020). The library was generated by the immunoSEQ multiplex PCR assay. In its TCRdb copy, this immuneACCESS table keeps in-frame sequences only and misses some clones. Where compared with another copy, unresolved V genes explain less than half of these, and the others have no known cause. Within this sample are some 50,000 clones, with 93% of them counted one time only. The ten largest clones capture less than 1.2% of the sample. Sequencing was done on a sample of peripheral blood. These receptors originate from a man between 60 and 75 years old with COVID-19, enrolled during active disease.

J is TRBJ2-7 and V is TRBV2; D gene uncertain. Germline assignment: CDR1 SNHLY and CDR2 FYNNEI. The CDR3 contains 17 residues. Trimming pared 2 bases from V and 1 base from J, leaving 18 bases between. CDR3 nucleotides: TGTGCCAGCAGTGAAAGTCCCCTTCCAGCGCAGTCCTACGAGCAGTACTTC. Protein product: CASSESPLPAQSYEQYF. The full variable domain, rest sourced from reference TRBV2 and TRBJ2-7, is EPEVTQTPSHQVTQMGQEVILRCVPISNHLYFYWYRQILGQKVEFLVSFYNNEISEKSEIFDDQFSVERPDGSNFTLKIRSTKLEDSAMYFCASSESPLPAQSYEQYFGPGTRLTVT.

The chain uses TRBV11-2 and TRBJ1-5; 7 bases map to TRBD1. Germline V lookup: CDR1 SGHAT, CDR2 FQNNGV. The CDR3 is 15 residues long. Losses at the gene ends were 6 bases for V and 0 bases for J; bases not matched to a gene: 5. CDR3 region: CASSQGQYSNQPQHF. CDR3 nucleotide sequence: TGTGCCAGCAGTCAGGGACAGTATAGCAATCAGCCCCAGCATTTT.